This TCR beta chain is drawn from a study of technical replicates of blood from a handful of donors (dated 2017 in TCRdb). As regards this clone: There is no known antigen for this receptor. No much larger clone exists at a distance of one base, and base qualities are not known.

Libraries were constructed by the immunoSEQ multiplex PCR assay. As stored in TCRdb, this immuneACCESS dataset retains in-frame rearrangements with V and J assigned. A fraction of the clones does not appear; measured against another copy, unresolved V genes explain less than half of the discrepancy, and the remainder lacks a known reason. The sample has fewer than 60,000 clones on record, about 93% of them singletons. The ten largest make up around 3.9% of the sample. Clipping removes 1 base from V and 3 bases from J, with 6 as the unmatched junction base count. The germline V gene gives CDR1 as LGHNA and CDR2 as YSLEER. From the cysteine up to the phenylalanine, the CDR3 has a length of 15 residues. Just CDR3 DNA is preserved here, 45 bases in frame from base 1.

The receptor was isolated from a human donor in good health. Some clones in this sample may be carry-over from other donors' samples. Here the chain combines TRBV4-3 and TRBJ2-7; 7 junctional bases match TRBD2. Input material: PBMCs. The CDR3 reads as follows: CASSQVAGDSYEQYF. The DNA sequence follows: TGCGCCAGCAGCCAAGTGGCGGGAGACAGCTACGAGCAGTACTTC.